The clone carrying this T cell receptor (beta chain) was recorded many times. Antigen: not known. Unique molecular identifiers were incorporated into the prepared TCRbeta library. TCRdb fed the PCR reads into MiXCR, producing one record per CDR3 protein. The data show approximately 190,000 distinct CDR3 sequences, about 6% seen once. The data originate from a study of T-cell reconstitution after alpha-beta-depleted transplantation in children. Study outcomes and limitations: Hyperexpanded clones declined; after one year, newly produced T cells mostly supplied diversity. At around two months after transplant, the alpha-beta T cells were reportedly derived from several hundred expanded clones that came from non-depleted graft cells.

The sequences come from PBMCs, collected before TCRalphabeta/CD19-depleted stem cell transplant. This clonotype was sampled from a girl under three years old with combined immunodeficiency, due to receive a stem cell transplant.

In DNA, the CDR3 is TGTGCCAGCAGTCCTACCAGCGGGGATACCCTCAATGAGCAGTTCTTC. Its protein is CASSPTSGDTLNEQFF. This sequence joins TRBV7-9 and TRBJ2-1, with 7 positions matching TRBD2. This CDR3 is 16 amino acids long. Germline values: CDR1 SEHNR, CDR2 FQNEAQ (reference sequence). V lost 6 bases, J lost 6 bases, and 14 bases stayed unmatched.